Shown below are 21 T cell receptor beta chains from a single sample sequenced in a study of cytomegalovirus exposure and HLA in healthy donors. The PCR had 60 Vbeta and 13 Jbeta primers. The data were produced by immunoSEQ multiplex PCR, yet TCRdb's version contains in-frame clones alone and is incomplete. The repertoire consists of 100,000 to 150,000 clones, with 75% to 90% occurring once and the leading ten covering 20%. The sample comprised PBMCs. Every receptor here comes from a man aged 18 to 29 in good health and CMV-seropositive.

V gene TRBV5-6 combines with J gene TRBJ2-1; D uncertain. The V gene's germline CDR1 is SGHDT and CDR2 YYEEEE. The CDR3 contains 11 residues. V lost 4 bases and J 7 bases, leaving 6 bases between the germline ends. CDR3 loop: CASSHLNEQFF. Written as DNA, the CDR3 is TGTGCCAGCAGCCACTTGAATGAGCAGTTCTTC.

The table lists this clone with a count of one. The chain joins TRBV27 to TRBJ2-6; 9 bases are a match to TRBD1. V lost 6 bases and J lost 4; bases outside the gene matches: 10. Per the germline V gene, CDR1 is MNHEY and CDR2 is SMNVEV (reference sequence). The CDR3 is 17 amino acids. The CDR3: CASSSGTGSAGANVLTF. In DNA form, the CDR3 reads TGTGCCAGCAGCTCCGGGACAGGGAGCGCGGGGGCCAACGTCCTGACTTTC. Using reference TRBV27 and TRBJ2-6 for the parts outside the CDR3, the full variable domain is EAQVTQNPRYLITVTGKKLTVTCSQNMNHEYMSWYRQDPGLGLRQIYYSMNVEVTDKGDVPEGYKVSRKEKRNFPLILESPSPNQTSLYFCASSSGTGSAGANVLTFGAGSRLTVL.

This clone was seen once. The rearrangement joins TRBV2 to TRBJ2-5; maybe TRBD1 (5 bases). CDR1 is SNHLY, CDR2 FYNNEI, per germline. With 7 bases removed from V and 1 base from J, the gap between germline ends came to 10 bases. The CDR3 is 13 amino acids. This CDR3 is CASNQGIQETQYF. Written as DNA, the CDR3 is TGTGCCAGCAATCAGGGAATCCAAGAGACCCAGTACTTC.

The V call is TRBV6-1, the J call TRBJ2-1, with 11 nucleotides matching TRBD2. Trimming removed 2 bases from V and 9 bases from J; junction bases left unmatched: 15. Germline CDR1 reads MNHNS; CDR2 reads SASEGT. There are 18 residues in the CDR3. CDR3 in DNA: TGTGCCAGCAGTGAAAGGGGGGTTCAACTAGCGGGGGCGTTTGAGCAGTTCTTC. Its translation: CASSERGVQLAGAFEQFF.

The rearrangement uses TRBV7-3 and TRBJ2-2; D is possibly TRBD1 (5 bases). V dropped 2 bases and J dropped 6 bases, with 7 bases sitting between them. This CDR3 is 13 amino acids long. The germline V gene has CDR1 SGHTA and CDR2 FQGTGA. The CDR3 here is CASSLEGAGELFF. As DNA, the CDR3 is TGTGCCAGCAGCTTAGAAGGGGCCGGGGAGCTGTTTTTT.

CDR3 sequence (DNA): TGTGCCAGCAGTTTTTTTCTAACAGGGGAAGCTTTCTTT. It codes for CASSFFLTGEAFF. This rearrangement joins TRBV28 to TRBJ1-1; D is perhaps TRBD1 (6 bases). In germline, CDR1 is MDHEN, CDR2 SYDVKM. The V end lost 3 bases, the J end lost 8 bases, and 13 bases lay between the germline ends. The CDR3 extends over 13 amino acids. Complete variable domain (other parts from reference TRBV28 and TRBJ1-1): DVKVTQSSRYLVKRTGEKVFLECVQDMDHENMFWYRQDPGLGLRLIYFSYDVKMKEKGDIPEGYSVSREKKERFSLILESASTNQTSMYLCASSFFLTGEAFFGQGTRLTVV.

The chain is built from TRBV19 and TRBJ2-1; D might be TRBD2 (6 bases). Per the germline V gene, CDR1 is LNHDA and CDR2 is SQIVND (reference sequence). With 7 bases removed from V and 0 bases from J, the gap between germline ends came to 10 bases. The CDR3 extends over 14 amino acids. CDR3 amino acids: CASNPGGSYNEQFF. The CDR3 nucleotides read TGTGCCAGTAACCCCGGGGGCTCCTACAATGAGCAGTTCTTC.

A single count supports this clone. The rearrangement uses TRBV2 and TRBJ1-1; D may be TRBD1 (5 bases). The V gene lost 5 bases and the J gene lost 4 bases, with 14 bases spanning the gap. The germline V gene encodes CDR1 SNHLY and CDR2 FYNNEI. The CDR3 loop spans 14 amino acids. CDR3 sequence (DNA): TGTGCCAGCAGTCCGGGGGTGGGGTTCACTGAAGCTTTCTTT. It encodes CASSPGVGFTEAFF.

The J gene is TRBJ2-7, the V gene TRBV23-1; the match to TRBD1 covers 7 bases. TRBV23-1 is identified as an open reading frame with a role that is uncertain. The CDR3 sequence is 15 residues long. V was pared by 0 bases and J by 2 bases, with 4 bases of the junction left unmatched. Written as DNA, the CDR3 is TGCGCCAGCAGTCAATCGACAGGGCCACCCTACGAGCAGTACTTC. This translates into CASSQSTGPPYEQYF.

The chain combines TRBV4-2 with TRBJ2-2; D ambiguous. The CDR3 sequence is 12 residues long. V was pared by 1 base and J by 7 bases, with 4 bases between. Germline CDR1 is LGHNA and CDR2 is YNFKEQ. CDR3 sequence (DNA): TGTGCCAGCAGCCAAGTCTACGGGGAGCTGTTTTTT. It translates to CASSQVYGELFF.

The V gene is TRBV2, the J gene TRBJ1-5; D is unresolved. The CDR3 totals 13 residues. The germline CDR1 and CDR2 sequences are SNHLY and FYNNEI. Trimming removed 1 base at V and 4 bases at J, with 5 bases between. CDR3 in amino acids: CASSEGGNQPQHF. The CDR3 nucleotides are TGTGCCAGCAGTGAAGGAGGGAATCAGCCCCAGCATTTT.

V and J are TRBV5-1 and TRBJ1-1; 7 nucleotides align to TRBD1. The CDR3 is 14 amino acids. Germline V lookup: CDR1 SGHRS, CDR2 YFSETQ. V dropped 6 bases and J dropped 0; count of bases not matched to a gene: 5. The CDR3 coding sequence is TGCGCCAGCACACTACAGGGGATGAACACTGAAGCTTTCTTT. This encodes CASTLQGMNTEAFF. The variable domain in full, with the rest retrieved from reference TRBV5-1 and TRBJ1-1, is KAGVTQTPRYLIKTRGQQVTLSCSPISGHRSVSWYQQTPGQGLQFLFEYFSETQRNKGNFPGRFSGRQFSNSRSEMNVSTLELGDSALYLCASTLQGMNTEAFFGQGTRLTVV.

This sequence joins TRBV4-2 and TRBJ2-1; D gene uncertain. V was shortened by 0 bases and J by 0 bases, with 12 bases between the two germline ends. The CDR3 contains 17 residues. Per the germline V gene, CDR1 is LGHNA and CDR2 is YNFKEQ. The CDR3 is CASSQDLGPISYNEQFF. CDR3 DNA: TGTGCCAGCAGCCAAGATCTTGGGCCCATCTCCTACAATGAGCAGTTCTTC.

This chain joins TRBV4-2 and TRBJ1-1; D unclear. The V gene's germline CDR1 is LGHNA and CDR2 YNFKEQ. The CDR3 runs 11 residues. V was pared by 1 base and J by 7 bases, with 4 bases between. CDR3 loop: CASSQGSEAFF. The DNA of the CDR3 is TGTGCCAGCAGCCAAGGGAGTGAAGCTTTCTTT.

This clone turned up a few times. This CDR3 is CASSKGSVGGYTF. The DNA for the CDR3 is TGTGCCAGCAGCAAGGGGTCGGTGGGAGGCTACACCTTC. The J gene is TRBJ1-2, the V gene TRBV13, with D tentatively TRBD1 (5 bases). Trimming removed 5 bases at V and 8 bases at J, with 15 bases between. This CDR3 has 13 amino acids. Germline V gene lookup returns CDR1 PRHDT and CDR2 FYEKMQ (reference sequence).

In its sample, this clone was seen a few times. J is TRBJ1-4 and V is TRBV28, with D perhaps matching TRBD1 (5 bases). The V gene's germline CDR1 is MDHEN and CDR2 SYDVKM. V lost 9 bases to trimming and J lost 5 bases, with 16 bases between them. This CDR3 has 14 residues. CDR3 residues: CASSETGGNEKLFF. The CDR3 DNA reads TGTGCCAGTAGTGAAACCGGGGGAAATGAAAAACTGTTTTTT.

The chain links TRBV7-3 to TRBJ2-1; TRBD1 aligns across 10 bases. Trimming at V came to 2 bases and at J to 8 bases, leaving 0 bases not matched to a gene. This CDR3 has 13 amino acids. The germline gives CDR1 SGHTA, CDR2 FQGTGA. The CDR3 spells CASSLDRGHEQFF. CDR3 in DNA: TGTGCCAGCAGCTTAGACAGGGGGCATGAGCAGTTCTTC.

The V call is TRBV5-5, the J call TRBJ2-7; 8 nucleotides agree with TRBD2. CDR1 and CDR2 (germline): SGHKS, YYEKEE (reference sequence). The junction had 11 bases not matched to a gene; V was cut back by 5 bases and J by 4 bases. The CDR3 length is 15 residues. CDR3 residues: CASSYPLAGRYEQYF. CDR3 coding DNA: TGTGCCAGCAGTTACCCATTAGCGGGGAGATACGAGCAGTACTTC.

For the CDR3, the DNA is TGCACCAGCAGCCAAACTAGCGGGGGGGAATTTGGCAATGAGCAGTTCTTC. It translates to CTSSQTSGGEFGNEQFF. The chain uses TRBV1 and TRBJ2-1; TRBD2, the table's D call, lacks a check against the DNA. TRBV1 is a pseudogene. The CDR3 consists of 17 residues.

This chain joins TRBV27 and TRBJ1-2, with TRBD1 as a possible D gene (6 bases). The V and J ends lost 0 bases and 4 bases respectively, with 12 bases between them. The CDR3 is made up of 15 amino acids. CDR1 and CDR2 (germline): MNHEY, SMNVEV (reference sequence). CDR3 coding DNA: TGTGCCAGCAGTTTATCCTGGACAGCCCTCTATGGCTACACCTTC. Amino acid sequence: CASSLSWTALYGYTF.

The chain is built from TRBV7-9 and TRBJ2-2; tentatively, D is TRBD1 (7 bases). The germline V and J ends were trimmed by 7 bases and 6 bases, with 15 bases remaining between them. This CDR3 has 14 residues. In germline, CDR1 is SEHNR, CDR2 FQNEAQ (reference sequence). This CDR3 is CASIRQGGAGELFF. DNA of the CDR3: TGTGCCAGCATTCGGCAGGGGGGAGCCGGGGAGCTGTTTTTT.